This T cell receptor beta chain was obtained from a study of cytomegalovirus exposure and HLA in healthy donors. The study, taken as a whole, reports: Most CMV-associated TCR beta chains appeared HLA-restricted in a later analysis. Presence/absence analyses assumed roughly uniform sequencing depth across donors, which may not hold.

The CDR3 runs to 16 residues. From germline, CDR1 is GTSNPN and CDR2 SVGIG (reference sequence). V lost 4 bases to trimming and J lost 6 bases, with 22 bases between them. The PCR used 60 Vbeta and 13 Jbeta primers. This table comes from immunoSEQ multiplex PCR, and its TCRdb copy is limited to in-frame clones, with some not included. The data hold about 120,000 clones, with more than 80% observed a single time. This clone has only a few counts. The antigen remains undetermined. The material sequenced was PBMCs. The sequence was obtained from a young man in good health and CMV-seropositive. The chain combines TRBV30 with TRBJ1-5; tentatively, D is TRBD1 (5 bases). The CDR3 nucleotides read TGTGCCTGGACCCCCGCCATAGGAGGGACGGGTCAGCCCCAGCATTTT. Translating it yields CAWTPAIGGTGQPQHF.